The 23 T cell receptor beta chains below all came from one sample that was sequenced in a study of T cell responses to AZD1222 COVID-19 vaccine. Sequenced by immunoSEQ multiplex PCR; TCRdb stores in-frame clones only, minus some. The data hold 150,000 or so clones, with about 91% observed a single time. The sequenced sample was peripheral blood, obtained on day 0 of AZD1222 vaccination. The receptors derive from an adult in good health.

The chain recombines TRBV7-3 with TRBJ2-3; D ambiguous. This CDR3 is built from 14 residues. Germline assignment: CDR1 SGHTA and CDR2 FQGTGA. The V and J ends lost 4 bases and 4 bases respectively, with 12 bases between them. CDR3 amino acids: CASSSLSGADTQYF. In DNA form, the CDR3 reads TGTGCCAGCAGCTCACTATCGGGCGCAGATACGCAGTATTTT.

The chain links TRBV6-6 to TRBJ1-1; D not certain. Trimming cost V 11 bases and J 1 base, with 11 bases left between them. The CDR3 has 12 amino acids. The germline V gene has CDR1 MNHNY and CDR2 SVGAGI (reference sequence). CDR3 sequence: CAHGQTNTEAFF. The CDR3, as DNA: TGTGCCCACGGGCAGACGAACACTGAAGCTTTCTTT.

The rearrangement joins TRBV4-2 to TRBJ1-2; possible D gene TRBD1, 6 bases. The V gene lost 6 bases and the J gene lost 4 bases, with 15 bases spanning the gap. This CDR3 spans 14 amino acids. Germline V gene sequence: CDR1 LGHNA, CDR2 YNFKEQ. The DNA for the CDR3 is TGTGCCAGCAGGTCGGACAGATCAATCTATGGCTACACCTTC. It specifies CASRSDRSIYGYTF.

The gene calls are TRBV12-3 or TRBV12-4 and TRBJ2-5, with 8 bases matching TRBD2. J was trimmed by 5 bases and V by 7 bases; bases with no gene match: 6. The CDR3 is made up of 13 amino acids. CDR3: CASTGGVVETQYF. DNA of the CDR3: TGTGCCAGCACGGGAGGGGTCGTGGAGACCCAGTACTTC.

This chain uses TRBV6-5 with TRBJ1-1, with D uncertain. The CDR3 runs 11 residues. With 8 bases removed from V and 1 base from J, the gap between germline ends came to 5 bases. Per the germline V gene, CDR1 is MNHEY and CDR2 is SVGAGI. In nucleotides, the CDR3 is TGTGCCAGCGGGCGGAACACTGAAGCTTTCTTT. Its translation is CASGRNTEAFF.

The chain is built from TRBV7-2 and TRBJ2-5; possible D gene TRBD1, 5 bases. From germline, CDR1 is SGHTA and CDR2 FQGNSA. The ends were cut back, 1 base at V and 2 bases at J, with 5 bases in the middle. The CDR3 is 13 amino acids. This chain's CDR3 is CASSLGQQETQYF. Written as DNA, the CDR3 is TGTGCCAGCAGCTTAGGACAGCAAGAGACCCAGTACTTC.

V gene TRBV5-4 combines with J gene TRBJ2-3; 10 bases align to TRBD1. Germline trimming cut 3 bases from V and 2 bases from J; bases unmatched to any gene: 3. CDR3 size: 15 residues. CDR1 SGHNT and CDR2 YYREEE come from the germline V gene (reference sequence). For the CDR3, the DNA is TGTGCCAGCAGCTCGGGACAGGGGCTCACAGATACGCAGTATTTT. This codes for CASSSGQGLTDTQYF.

The chain recombines TRBV19 with TRBJ1-6; 7 bases are shared with TRBD1. The CDR3 extends over 16 amino acids. In germline, CDR1 is LNHDA, CDR2 SQIVND (reference sequence). V shed 1 base and J 2 bases; nucleotides not matched to a gene: 2. CDR3 protein: CASSIAGTAYNSPLHF. The CDR3 region has the DNA TGTGCCAGTAGTATAGCCGGGACAGCCTATAATTCACCCCTCCACTTT.

The chain links TRBV6-1 to TRBJ1-3; perhaps TRBD1 as D (5 bases). The germline V and J ends were trimmed by 2 bases and 3 bases, with 11 bases remaining between them. This CDR3 is 15 amino acids long. Germline V gives CDR1 MNHNS, CDR2 SASEGT. CDR3 sequence: CASSEYGADGNTIYF. The CDR3 DNA reads TGTGCCAGCAGTGAATATGGGGCAGATGGAAACACCATATATTTT.

In DNA, the CDR3 is TGTGCCAGCAGCACAGGGGGGGGCGTCCCAAATGAGCAGTTCTTC. This codes for CASSTGGGVPNEQFF. This chain joins TRBV7-8 and TRBJ2-1; tentatively, D is TRBD1 (8 bases). Trimming stripped 5 bases from V and 7 bases from J, with 18 bases between. Germline V gene sequence: CDR1 SGHVS, CDR2 FQNEAQ. This CDR3 is built from 15 residues.

The chain has TRBV4-3 and TRBJ1-3; perhaps TRBD1 as D (5 bases). Germline CDR1 and CDR2: LGHNA and YSLEER. The V end lost 0 bases, the J end lost 2 bases, and 8 bases lay between the germline ends. The CDR3 loop spans 15 amino acids. CDR3 sequence (DNA): TGCGCCAGCAGCCAAGATCGGGGGGCTGGAAACACCATATATTTT. Its protein product is CASSQDRGAGNTIYF.

The chain employs TRBV18 and TRBJ2-7, with TRBD1 identical over 8 bases. CDR3 length equals 16 residues. Germline CDR1 and CDR2: KGHSH and LQKENI. The ends lost 0 bases at V and 6 bases at J; junction bases unmatched: 10. CDR3 bases: TGTGCCAGCTCACCACCGCTTTCACAGGGGGTTCGCGAGCAGTACTTC. This sequence encodes CASSPPLSQGVREQYF.

The rearrangement uses TRBV6-5 and TRBJ2-7; the D call may be TRBD1 or TRBD2 (5 bases each). Germline lookup yields CDR1 MNHEY and CDR2 SVGAGI. The CDR3 extends over 14 amino acids. The ends were cut back, 2 bases at V and 0 bases at J, with 8 bases in the middle. The CDR3 region is CASSYGGNSYEQYF. CDR3 nucleotides: TGTGCCAGCAGTTACGGGGGAAACTCCTACGAGCAGTACTTC.

The gene calls are TRBV7-9 and TRBJ2-2; perhaps TRBD2 as D (6 bases). The CDR3 has 16 amino acids. Trimming stripped 5 bases from V and 0 bases from J, with 13 bases between. Germline V gene lookup returns CDR1 SEHNR and CDR2 FQNEAQ (reference sequence). CDR3 sequence: CASSPPEGPNTGELFF. DNA for the CDR3: TGTGCCAGCAGCCCCCCGGAGGGGCCGAACACCGGGGAGCTGTTTTTT.

This rearrangement joins TRBV19 to TRBJ1-2; no clear D gene. The germline V gene encodes CDR1 LNHDA and CDR2 SQIVND (reference sequence). The CDR3 covers 12 residues. V was cut by 2 bases and J by 7 bases, with 8 bases left in between. The CDR3 nucleotides are TGTGCCAGTAGTATAATTGGAGGTGGCTACACCTTC. Its translation: CASSIIGGGYTF.

This chain joins TRBV7-2 and TRBJ2-3, with a weak D call TRBD2 (6 bases). Germline CDR1 SGHTA, CDR2 FQGNSA. The CDR3 totals 16 residues. Trimming removed 3 bases at V and 2 bases at J, with 15 bases between. The DNA of the CDR3 is TGTGCCAGCAGCTTGTTCCCGGGAGCCAACACAGATACGCAGTATTTT. Encoded protein: CASSLFPGANTDTQYF.

The rearrangement uses TRBV9 and TRBJ2-7, with D hard to call. Germline V lookup: CDR1 SGDLS, CDR2 YYNGEE. V was trimmed by 0 bases and J by 0 bases, leaving 13 bases between them. This CDR3 has 16 residues. Here the CDR3 DNA reads TGTGCCAGCAGCGTAGCTGAGGCCGGGTTCTCCTACGAGCAGTACTTC. It specifies CASSVAEAGFSYEQYF.

The CDR3 nucleotides are TGTGCCAGCAGCGTTGCAGGGGGATATGGCTACACCTTC. Amino acid sequence: CASSVAGGYGYTF. The chain joins TRBV5-4 to TRBJ1-2, with 7 bases matching TRBD1. This CDR3 contains 13 residues. The V gene end was trimmed by 4 bases and the J gene end by 5 bases; junction bases not matched to a gene: 5. The germline gives CDR1 SGHNT, CDR2 YYREEE (reference sequence).

The sample holds one count of this clone. This chain links TRBV7-9 with TRBJ1-1; D unresolved. Germline CDR1 and CDR2: SEHNR and FQNEAQ (reference sequence). Trimming took 3 bases from V and 3 from J, leaving 8 bases between them. This CDR3 has 13 amino acids. CDR3 residues: CASSFTGYTEAFF. The CDR3 DNA reads as TGTGCCAGCAGCTTTACGGGGTACACTGAAGCTTTCTTT.

The rearrangement links TRBV18 to TRBJ1-3; tentative D call: TRBD1 (5 bases). The ends were cut back, 1 base at V and 3 bases at J, with 7 bases in the middle. Per germline, CDR1 KGHSH and CDR2 LQKENI. The CDR3 sequence is 14 residues long. In nucleotides, the CDR3 is TGTGCCAGCTCACCACGGGGGTATGGAAACACCATATATTTT. Its protein product is CASSPRGYGNTIYF.

The genes are TRBV3-1 (or the pseudogene TRBV3-2) and TRBJ2-3, with 9 bases fitting TRBD2. This CDR3 region has 17 residues. Germline-derived CDR1 and CDR2 are LGHDT and YNNKEL (reference sequence). V shed 4 bases and J 6 bases; nucleotides not matched to a gene: 14. As DNA, the CDR3 is TGTGCCAGCAGCCGGTGGTCTGGCGGGGGGGCCGTTGATACGCAGTATTTT. It codes for CASSRWSGGGAVDTQYF.

The chain carries TRBV4-3 and TRBJ2-1; TRBD2 matches at 10 bases. The germline V gene has CDR1 LGHNA and CDR2 YSLEER. The CDR3 consists of 15 residues. V gave up 6 bases and J gave up 7 bases; unmatched junction bases: 9. The CDR3 nucleotides are TGCGCCAGCAGTCAGATAGCGGGGGGCGGGAATGAGCAGTTCTTC. Its protein is CASSQIAGGGNEQFF.

This chain links TRBV9 with TRBJ1-6; TRBD1 matches at 7 bases. Trimming took 4 bases from V and 7 from J; bases not matched to a gene: 5. This CDR3 contains 14 residues. The germline gives CDR1 SGDLS, CDR2 YYNGEE. The CDR3 region is CASSPGTANSPLHF. The DNA of the CDR3 is TGTGCCAGCAGCCCAGGGACAGCGAATTCACCCCTCCACTTT.